What follows are 26 T cell receptor beta chains derived from one specimen sequenced in a study of blood T cell repertoires in COVID-19. The method was immunoSEQ multiplex PCR; TCRdb's version includes in-frame clones alone and lacks a portion of them. Among a few hundred thousand clones listed, around 87% were seen once. Sequencing used PBMCs or T cells enriched from blood (not recorded which). The receptor set was obtained from a man between 18 and 35 years old who had recovered from COVID-19.

The V gene is TRBV5-1, the J gene TRBJ1-2; D remains ambiguous. The CDR3 has 15 amino acids. From germline, CDR1 is SGHRS and CDR2 YFSETQ. The V end was cut by 4 bases, the J end by 0 bases, with 13 bases between. The CDR3 spells CASSLDYYPNYGYTF. CDR3 sequence (DNA): TGCGCCAGCAGCCTTGACTATTACCCTAACTATGGCTACACCTTC.

The rearrangement uses TRBV13 and TRBJ2-1; no firm D call. The V end was cut by 4 bases, the J end by 7 bases, with 11 bases between. This CDR3 spans 13 amino acids. Germline-derived CDR1 and CDR2 are PRHDT and FYEKMQ (reference sequence). This CDR3 is CASSSNEINEQFF. CDR3 nucleotide sequence: TGTGCCAGCAGCTCGAACGAGATTAATGAGCAGTTCTTC.

The chain couples TRBV28 to TRBJ1-5; TRBD1 aligns across 7 bases. This CDR3 region has 16 residues. With 5 bases clipped from V and 0 bases from J, the junction kept 7 bases outside the gene matches. Germline CDR1 is MDHEN and CDR2 is SYDVKM. The CDR3 protein is CASSPKTGFSNQPQHF. CDR3 nucleotides: TGTGCCAGCAGTCCAAAGACAGGGTTTAGCAATCAGCCCCAGCATTTT.

The chain joins TRBV5-1 to TRBJ2-2; 8 bases align to TRBD1. CDR3 length equals 16 residues. Losses at the gene ends were 3 bases for V and 4 bases for J; bases not matched to a gene: 8. Per germline, CDR1 SGHRS and CDR2 YFSETQ. The CDR3 region has the DNA TGCGCCAGCAGCTCCGAAGACAGGGGTGCCACCGGGGAGCTGTTTTTT. It translates to CASSSEDRGATGELFF.

A remark on this clone: Other nucleotide sequences from this sample produce the same CDR3. The V and J genes are TRBV18 and TRBJ2-1; 7 bases are shared with TRBD2. The CDR3 length is 15 residues. V was pared by 6 bases and J by 0 bases, with 5 bases of the junction left unmatched. CDR1 and CDR2 (germline): KGHSH, LQKENI. CDR3 residues: CASSPGGSSYNEQFF. The CDR3 DNA sequence: TGTGCCAGCTCGCCCGGGGGGAGCTCCTACAATGAGCAGTTCTTC.

The chain's CDR3 is CASSSRAVNTEAFF. For the CDR3, the DNA is TGCGCCAGCAGCAGCAGGGCTGTGAACACTGAAGCTTTCTTT. The chain links TRBV5-1 to TRBJ1-1; the D gene is possibly TRBD1 (5 bases). V shed 4 bases and J shed 0 bases, with 10 bases lying between them. CDR3 length equals 14 residues. Germline values: CDR1 SGHRS, CDR2 YFSETQ.

This chain links TRBV12-2 with TRBJ2-1; the DNA was not compared with TRBD1, the D call given in the table. TRBV12-2 is given as a pseudogene. The CDR3 is made up of 14 amino acids. The CDR3 bases are TGTGCAAGCCCATCGAGGGGGTCCTACAATGAGCAGTTCTTC. Amino acid sequence: CASPSRGSYNEQFF.

The gene calls are TRBV3-1 (or the pseudogene TRBV3-2) and TRBJ2-7; a possible D gene is TRBD1 (5 bases). The V and J ends lost 1 base and 3 bases respectively, with 10 bases between them. The V gene's germline CDR1 is LGHDT and CDR2 YNNKEL (reference sequence). The CDR3 length is 14 residues. CDR3 DNA sequence: TGTGCCAGCAGCCAAGCTCAGGGTTACTACGAGCAGTACTTC. This translates into CASSQAQGYYEQYF.

This CDR3 is CASSQPGTPTPSGSYEQYF. The DNA of the CDR3 is TGTGCCAGCAGCCAACCCGGGACACCAACCCCTAGCGGGAGTTACGAGCAGTACTTC. J is TRBJ2-7 and V is TRBV16; 10 nucleotides match TRBD2. CDR3 length: 19 residues. The V and J ends lost 2 bases and 4 bases, in that order; junction bases with no gene match: 17. The V gene's germline CDR1 is KGHSY and CDR2 FQNENV.

This chain connects TRBV28 to TRBJ1-6, with TRBD1 identical over 7 bases. The CDR3 extends over 15 amino acids. Losses at the gene ends were 5 bases for V and 6 bases for J; bases not matched to a gene: 7. Germline-derived CDR1 and CDR2 are MDHEN and SYDVKM. The CDR3 region is CASSPGTVINSPLHF. DNA for the CDR3: TGTGCCAGCAGTCCCGGGACAGTTATTAATTCACCCCTCCACTTT.

V is TRBV5-4 and J is TRBJ2-7; 7 nucleotides agree with TRBD1. Germline CDR1 is SGHNT and CDR2 is YYREEE (reference sequence). The V segment lost 4 bases and the J segment 0 bases; nucleotides outside the gene matches: 4. This CDR3 contains 14 residues. CDR3 sequence: CASSPDRTSYEQYF. The DNA of the CDR3 is TGTGCCAGCAGCCCGGACAGGACCTCCTACGAGCAGTACTTC.

The chain carries TRBV6-5 and TRBJ2-7; TRBD1 matches at 9 bases. Germline V gene sequence: CDR1 MNHEY, CDR2 SVGAGI. The junction had 10 bases not matched to a gene; V was cut back by 8 bases and J by 5 bases. The CDR3 totals 14 residues. CDR3 region: CASRRGTGLHEQYF. The DNA for the CDR3 is TGTGCCAGCCGGCGCGGGACAGGGTTGCACGAGCAGTACTTC.

Details on this clone: The sample holds other DNA sequences that translate to the same CDR3. The chain uses TRBV27 and TRBJ1-6, with D perhaps matching TRBD1 (5 bases). CDR3 length equals 14 residues. Germline-derived CDR1 and CDR2 are MNHEY and SMNVEV (reference sequence). Trimming pared 5 bases from V and 7 bases from J, leaving 12 bases between. This CDR3 is CASSQGTANSPLHF. CDR3 DNA sequence: TGTGCCAGCAGTCAGGGAACAGCCAATTCACCCCTCCACTTT.

The V call is TRBV7-6, the J call TRBJ1-4; tentative D call: TRBD1 (5 bases). V shed 2 bases and J shed 2 bases, with 18 bases lying between them. The germline CDR1 and CDR2 sequences are SGHVS and FNYEAQ. This CDR3 spans 18 amino acids. The CDR3 here is CASSLFTLGAWTNEKLFF. CDR3 nucleotide sequence: TGTGCCAGCAGCTTATTCACCCTTGGGGCTTGGACTAATGAAAAACTGTTTTTT. The full variable domain, its missing parts supplied by reference TRBV7-6 and TRBJ1-4, is GAGVSQSPRYKVTKRGQDVALRCDPISGHVSLYWYRQALGQGPEFLTYFNYEAQQDKSGLPNDRFSAERPEGSISTLTIQRTEQRDSAMYRCASSLFTLGAWTNEKLFFGSGTQLSVL.

This clone has just one count. The rearrangement uses TRBV4-3 and TRBJ2-7; D remains ambiguous. CDR1 is LGHNA and CDR2 is YSLEER in the germline V gene. Between the trimmed V and J ends, which lost 0 bases and 2 bases, there was a span of 17 bases. The CDR3 is 17 amino acids. The DNA of the CDR3 is TGCGCCAGCAGCCAAGAAATAGGAACAGAGATTCCCTACGAGCAGTACTTC. Protein product: CASSQEIGTEIPYEQYF.

The gene calls are TRBV5-4 and TRBJ1-2, with 8 nucleotides matching TRBD1. After removal of 4 bases from V and 3 bases from J, the junction contained 5 bases not matched to a gene. CDR1 and CDR2 (germline): SGHNT, YYREEE (reference sequence). This CDR3 has 14 residues. CDR3 nucleotides: TGTGCCAGCAGCCAGGGGGCGGATGACTATGGCTACACCTTC. Its protein product is CASSQGADDYGYTF.

The chain couples TRBV3-1 (or the pseudogene TRBV3-2) to TRBJ1-2, with a possible D match to TRBD1 (6 bases). The CDR3 is made up of 14 amino acids. Germline values: CDR1 LGHDT, CDR2 YNNKEL (reference sequence). V lost 4 bases to trimming and J lost 7 bases, with 16 bases between them. The CDR3 nucleotides are TGTGCCAGCAGCCCCCGCGGGGGGGCGGCTGGCTACACCTTC. It translates to CASSPRGGAAGYTF.

Of note for this clone: Other DNA sequences in the same sample also yield this CDR3. The genes are TRBV28 and TRBJ1-2, with a tentative D call TRBD1 (6 bases). CDR3 length: 12 residues. V lost 5 bases and J lost 8, with 12 bases in between. The germline CDR1 and CDR2 sequences are MDHEN and SYDVKM. Here the CDR3 DNA reads TGTGCCAGCAGTCTCCAGGGGAGCGGCTACACCTTC. Residues: CASSLQGSGYTF.

The rearrangement uses TRBV9 and TRBJ2-2, with unresolved D. Looked up from germline, CDR1 is SGDLS and CDR2 is YYNGEE. V was clipped by 3 bases and J by 4 bases, with 16 bases between them. The CDR3 runs to 16 residues. CDR3 nucleotide sequence: TGTGCCAGCAGCGCGCCCCGCGTTACGGGCACCGGGGAGCTGTTTTTT. Translating it yields CASSAPRVTGTGELFF.

The V gene is TRBV28, the J gene TRBJ2-1; TRBD2 agrees at 7 bases. V lost 4 bases, J lost 8 bases, and 2 bases stayed unmatched. CDR3 length equals 12 residues. The germline CDR1 and CDR2 sequences are MDHEN and SYDVKM. DNA of the CDR3: TGTGCCAGCAGTTCGGGAGGCTATGAGCAGTTCTTC. Its translation is CASSSGGYEQFF. The full variable domain, rest sourced from reference TRBV28 and TRBJ2-1, is DVKVTQSSRYLVKRTGEKVFLECVQDMDHENMFWYRQDPGLGLRLIYFSYDVKMKEKGDIPEGYSVSREKKERFSLILESASTNQTSMYLCASSSGGYEQFFGPGTRLTVL.

This chain joins TRBV9 and TRBJ2-6, with TRBD1 identical over 9 bases. CDR1 is SGDLS and CDR2 is YYNGEE in the germline V gene. V dropped 2 bases and J dropped 0; count of bases not matched to a gene: 6. The CDR3 covers 18 residues. CDR3 in amino acids: CASSVGTGYLSGANVLTF. The CDR3 nucleotides are TGTGCCAGCAGCGTTGGGACAGGGTATCTCTCTGGGGCCAACGTCCTGACTTTC.

Turning to this clone: The germline gene is not matched at one end of the junction; a read error may be the cause. V is TRBV27 and J is TRBJ2-5; 10 bases are shared with TRBD1. The CDR3 has 12 residues. Germline V gives CDR1 MNHEY, CDR2 SMNVEV (reference sequence). The CDR3 region has the DNA TGTGCCAGCAGCCGACTGGGACAGGGGCCACACTTC. Translating it yields CASSRLGQGPHF.

This clone was observed once. The CDR3 DNA sequence: TGTGCCAGCAGTTTTGGCAGGAACCTCACTGAAGCTTTCTTT. Its translation: CASSFGRNLTEAFF. This sequence joins TRBV28 and TRBJ1-1; D gene ambiguous. The CDR3 covers 14 residues. Trimming cost V 3 bases and J 4 bases, with 12 bases left between them. Per the germline V gene, CDR1 is MDHEN and CDR2 is SYDVKM.

The V and J genes are TRBV10-1 and TRBJ1-5; D is uncertain. The germline V and J ends were trimmed by 4 bases and 2 bases, with 3 bases remaining between them. CDR3 size: 12 residues. Germline lookup yields CDR1 WNHNN and CDR2 SYGVQD (reference sequence). The CDR3 DNA reads as TGCGCCAGCAGTGCTGGCAATCAGCCCCAGCATTTT. It translates to CASSAGNQPQHF.

The rearrangement links TRBV3-1 (or the pseudogene TRBV3-2) to TRBJ2-7, with TRBD1 matching 9 bases. The CDR3 sequence is 15 residues long. The J segment lost 0 bases and the V segment lost 5 bases, leaving 5 bases of the junction unmatched. Germline assignment: CDR1 LGHDT and CDR2 YNNKEL (reference sequence). The CDR3 here is CASSSSTGGSYEQYF. As DNA, the CDR3 is TGTGCCAGCAGCTCCTCGACAGGGGGCTCCTACGAGCAGTACTTC.

The chain joins TRBV28 to TRBJ1-2; 7 positions match TRBD1. V gave up 2 bases and J gave up 4 bases; unmatched junction bases: 4. The CDR3 covers 14 residues. The V gene's germline CDR1 is MDHEN and CDR2 SYDVKM. CDR3: CASSLGAGGYGYTF. Here the CDR3 DNA reads TGTGCCAGCAGTTTAGGGGCAGGGGGCTATGGCTACACCTTC.